One sample yielded the 6 T cell receptor beta chains listed below, sequenced in a study of technical replicates of blood from a few donors. Generated by immunoSEQ multiplex PCR, the TCRdb table keeps only in-frame clones and is missing some. The sample holds about 73,000 clones; 85% to 95% are singletons and the top ten take about 0.26%. Source material: T cells isolated from PBMCs. These receptors came from a human donor in good health.

The V call is TRBV9, the J call TRBJ2-5; D perhaps matches TRBD2 (7 bases). This CDR3 contains 14 residues. Germline values: CDR1 SGDLS, CDR2 YYNGEE. Deletions cut 0 bases from V and 4 bases from J, with 10 bases between. The CDR3 sequence: CASSVEGGRETQYF. CDR3 nucleotides: TGTGCCAGCAGCGTAGAGGGGGGGCGAGAGACCCAGTACTTC.

This chain joins TRBV15 and TRBJ2-1; a possible D gene is TRBD2 (6 bases). The CDR3 contains 16 residues. Trimming left V 3 bases short and J 4 bases short, with 16 bases between. The V gene's germline CDR1 is LNHNV and CDR2 YYDKDF (reference sequence). The CDR3 nucleotides are TGTGCCACCAGCAGGAGGGGCCTAGCGTCGTACAATGAGCAGTTCTTC. Its translation: CATSRRGLASYNEQFF.

This chain joins TRBV5-6 and TRBJ2-7; TRBD2 might be the D (5 bases). V lost 6 bases to trimming and J lost 2 bases, with 15 bases between them. The CDR3 length is 14 residues. Germline V gene sequence: CDR1 SGHDT, CDR2 YYEEEE. The CDR3: CASKRILEAYEQYF. The DNA of the CDR3 is TGTGCCAGCAAGCGGATCCTTGAGGCCTACGAGCAGTACTTC.

The chain employs TRBV7-9 and TRBJ1-5; TRBD1 matches 7 bases. The CDR3 loop spans 14 amino acids. Looked up from germline, CDR1 is SEHNR and CDR2 is FQNEAQ (reference sequence). V was clipped by 4 bases and J by 3 bases; unmatched bases: 3. The DNA of the CDR3 is TGTGCCAGCAGCTCGCAGGGGGACAATCAGCCCCAGCATTTT. Translated: CASSSQGDNQPQHF.

The V and J genes are TRBV28 and TRBJ1-4, with 10 nucleotides matching TRBD1. Germline loops: CDR1 MDHEN, CDR2 SYDVKM. The CDR3 totals 14 residues. Unmatched junction bases numbered 4, after V lost 5 bases and J lost 7 bases. In DNA, the CDR3 is TGTGCCAGCAGTCTGACAGGGGGCCTTGAAAAACTGTTTTTT. Its translation: CASSLTGGLEKLFF.

This sequence joins TRBV28 and TRBJ2-3, with a possible D match to TRBD1 (6 bases). Germline V gene data show CDR1 as MDHEN and CDR2 as SYDVKM. This CDR3 is 14 amino acids long. Trimming stripped 10 bases from V and 0 bases from J, with 14 bases between. The CDR3 loop is CATRGQISTDTQYF. The DNA of the CDR3 is TGTGCCACCAGGGGCCAGATTAGCACAGATACGCAGTATTTT. Based on the CDR3 plus reference TRBV28 and TRBJ2-3, the full variable domain is DVKVTQSSRYLVKRTGEKVFLECVQDMDHENMFWYRQDPGLGLRLIYFSYDVKMKEKGDIPEGYSVSREKKERFSLILESASTNQTSMYLCATRGQISTDTQYFGPGTRLTVL.